What follows are 16 T cell receptor beta chains derived from one specimen sequenced in a study of T-cell memory formation after mild COVID-19. In TCRdb, the 5' RACE reads were re-called with MiXCR into one record per CDR3 protein. This table has under 650,000 distinct CDR3 sequences, about a sixth appearing once. Sequencing was carried out using PBMCs or a T cell subset sorted from them (not recorded which). Receptors were obtained from an adult woman who had mild COVID-19 (a few samples of this study predate the infection). Cell type and time point are not known.

The chain combines TRBV7-8 with TRBJ2-3, with TRBD1 matching 7 bases. Germline loops: CDR1 SGHVS, CDR2 FQNEAQ. The trim removed 5 bases at V and 6 bases at J, leaving 8 bases unmatched. This CDR3 comprises 14 residues. CDR3 DNA: TGTGCCAGCAGCCCCTACGGGACAGCGGATACGCAGTATTTT. This gives the protein CASSPYGTADTQYF.

This clonotype has more than one count but fewer than ten. Its ends do not fully match the called genes, so a read error is possible. The rearrangement links TRBV12-3 or TRBV12-4 to TRBJ1-3, with D uncertain. The CDR3 consists of 15 residues. CDR3 DNA sequence: TGTGCCAGCAGCTTAGAGGTTAAGTCCTGGGACACCATATATTTT. It codes for CASSLEVKSWDTIYF.

This clonotype was counted many times. This sequence joins TRBV7-2 and TRBJ1-1, with TRBD1 matching 9 bases. CDR3 size: 13 residues. V lost 1 base to trimming and J lost 11 bases; unmatched junction nucleotides: 5. Germline V gene data show CDR1 as SGHTA and CDR2 as FQGNSA. CDR3 amino acids: CASSLGTGVGAFF. DNA for the CDR3: TGTGCCAGCAGCTTAGGGACAGGGGTTGGCGCTTTCTTT.

In regard to this clonotype: Given a much more abundant clone one base away, this may be a read error. V and J are TRBV7-2 and TRBJ2-1; D gene uncertain. Germline assignment: CDR1 SGHTA and CDR2 FQGNSA. V dropped 2 bases and J dropped 6 bases, with 5 bases sitting between them. The CDR3 length is 12 residues. The DNA for the CDR3 is TGTGCCAGCAGCTTAACTTTCAATGAGCAGTTCTTC. Protein sequence: CASSLTFNEQFF.

This clonotype showed up just a few times. This chain uses TRBV7-9 with TRBJ2-1; 7 bases fit TRBD2. Germline V gene lookup returns CDR1 SEHNR and CDR2 FQNEAQ (reference sequence). The CDR3 extends over 13 amino acids. Trimming at V came to 8 bases and at J to 14 bases, leaving 15 bases not matched to a gene. The DNA for the CDR3 is TGTGCCAGCGGAACCGAGACGAGTCGGGAGGAGTTCTTC. This codes for CASGTETSREEFF.

This clonotype was seen more than once but under ten times. J is TRBJ1-4 and V is TRBV15, with no clear D. CDR1 and CDR2 (germline): LNHNV, YYDKDF (reference sequence). V dropped 8 bases and J dropped 4 bases, with 14 bases sitting between them. CDR3 length: 14 residues. The CDR3 sequence is CATRTSGVNEKLFF. In nucleotides, the CDR3 is TGTGCCACCCGAACTTCAGGAGTTAATGAAAAACTGTTTTTT.

V gene TRBV20-1 combines with J gene TRBJ2-3, with TRBD2 matching 8 bases. The V and J ends lost 1 base and 2 bases, in that order; junction bases with no gene match: 2. The CDR3 sequence is 14 residues long. Germline V lookup: CDR1 DFQATT, CDR2 SNEGSKA (reference sequence). The CDR3 nucleotides read TGCAGTGCTAGAGCGGGGGGGAACACAGATACGCAGTATTTT. It codes for CSARAGGNTDTQYF.

This clonotype was picked up many times. The chain recombines TRBV7-9 with TRBJ2-7; no definite D call. The CDR3 covers 17 residues. V was shortened by 5 bases and J by 3 bases, with 23 bases between the two germline ends. Germline V CDR1 and CDR2: SEHNR, FQNEAQ (reference sequence). CDR3 nucleotides: TGTGCCAGCAGCCCCTCTGTGGTTTTTGGGGTGAACTACGAGCAGTACTTC. This gives the protein CASSPSVVFGVNYEQYF.

A few counts support this clonotype. The V gene is TRBV20-1, the J gene TRBJ2-3; D remains ambiguous. Germline loops: CDR1 DFQATT, CDR2 SNEGSKA (reference sequence). The CDR3 contains 13 residues. V was pared by 1 base and J by 1 base, with 6 bases between. CDR3 sequence reads: CSARVKGTDTQYF. As DNA, the CDR3 is TGCAGTGCTAGAGTGAAGGGCACAGATACGCAGTATTTT.

This clonotype was seen only a few times. The chain uses TRBV7-3 and TRBJ1-1, with D perhaps TRBD1 (5 bases). Deletions cut 1 base from V and 3 bases from J, with 12 bases between. The CDR3 sequence is 15 residues long. Germline CDR1 is SGHTA and CDR2 is FQGTGA. This chain's CDR3 is CASSLNGDSDTEAFF. CDR3 nucleotides: TGTGCCAGCAGCTTAAATGGGGACTCGGACACTGAAGCTTTCTTT.

The chain has TRBV10-3 and TRBJ2-7, with 12 positions matching TRBD2. Trimming took 7 bases from V and 5 from J; bases not matched to a gene: 15. CDR3 length: 17 residues. CDR1 is ENHRY, CDR2 SYGVKD, per germline. The CDR3 loop reads CAITGHPLAGGLNEQYF. CDR3 DNA sequence: TGTGCCATCACGGGCCATCCTCTAGCGGGAGGGCTAAACGAGCAGTACTTC.

The chain combines TRBV3-1 with TRBJ2-2, with D possibly called TRBD1 or TRBD2 (6 bases each). V shed 0 bases and J shed 6 bases, with 14 bases lying between them. CDR3 length equals 16 residues. Germline V gene sequence: CDR1 LGHDT, CDR2 YNNKEL (reference sequence). The CDR3 here is CASSQEGAGGPGELFF. For the CDR3, the DNA is TGTGCCAGCAGCCAAGAAGGGGCCGGGGGCCCCGGGGAGCTGTTTTTT.

The chain employs TRBV9 and TRBJ2-1, with TRBD1 identical over 7 bases. The V gene end was trimmed by 4 bases and the J gene end by 4 bases; junction bases not matched to a gene: 11. The CDR3 is 16 amino acids. The V gene's germline CDR1 is SGDLS and CDR2 YYNGEE. As DNA, the CDR3 is TGTGCCAGCAGCTACCTTCCTCAGGGGGATTACAATGAGCAGTTCTTC. Translating it yields CASSYLPQGDYNEQFF.

This clonotype was detected only a few times. V and J are TRBV5-5 and TRBJ1-2, with 7 nucleotides matching TRBD1. CDR3 length equals 15 residues. Germline CDR1 reads SGHKS; CDR2 reads YYEKEE (reference sequence). The J segment lost 5 bases and the V segment lost 2 bases, leaving 9 bases of the junction unmatched. The CDR3 loop reads CASSFTQGGSYGYTF. CDR3 nucleotides: TGTGCCAGCAGCTTCACGCAGGGGGGATCTTATGGCTACACCTTC.

The table lists this clonotype with a few counts. The chain is built from TRBV24-1 and TRBJ2-6; 10 bases are a match to TRBD1. V lost 5 bases and J lost 4; bases outside the gene matches: 7. CDR3 length: 17 residues. Germline lookup yields CDR1 KGHDR and CDR2 SFDVKD. As DNA, the CDR3 is TGTGCCACCAGTGCCAGGACAGGGGGAGCAGGGGCCAACGTCCTGACTTTC. It is translated as CATSARTGGAGANVLTF.

The sample holds many counts of this clonotype. The rearrangement joins TRBV11-2 to TRBJ2-7, with D unclear. The germline V gene has CDR1 SGHAT and CDR2 FQNNGV. The CDR3 has 16 residues. V lost 5 bases, J lost 2 bases, and 19 bases lay in between. The CDR3 spells CASSGPPFQIPYEQYF. The CDR3 nucleotides are TGTGCCAGCAGCGGCCCTCCTTTTCAGATACCCTACGAGCAGTACTTC.